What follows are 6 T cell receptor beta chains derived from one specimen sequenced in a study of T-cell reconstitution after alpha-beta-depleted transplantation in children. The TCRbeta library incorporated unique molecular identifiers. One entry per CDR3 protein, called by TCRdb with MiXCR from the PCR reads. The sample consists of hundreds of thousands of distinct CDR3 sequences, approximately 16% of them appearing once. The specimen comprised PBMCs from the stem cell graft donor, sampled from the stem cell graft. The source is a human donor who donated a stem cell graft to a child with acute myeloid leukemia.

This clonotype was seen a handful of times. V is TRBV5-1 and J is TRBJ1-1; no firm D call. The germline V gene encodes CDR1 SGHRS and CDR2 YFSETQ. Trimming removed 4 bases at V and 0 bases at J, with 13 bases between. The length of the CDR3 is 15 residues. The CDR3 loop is CASSDLGVMNTEAFF. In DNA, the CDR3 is TGCGCCAGCAGCGACCTTGGGGTTATGAACACTGAAGCTTTCTTT.

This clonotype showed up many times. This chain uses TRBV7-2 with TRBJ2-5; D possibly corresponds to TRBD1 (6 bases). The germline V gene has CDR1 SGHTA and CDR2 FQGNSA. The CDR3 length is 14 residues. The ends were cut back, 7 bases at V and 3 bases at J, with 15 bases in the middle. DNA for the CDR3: TGTGCCAGCACCGTTCGGACAGACGAAGAGACCCAGTACTTC. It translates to CASTVRTDEETQYF.

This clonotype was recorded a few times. The CDR3 sequence: CASSFPGATGELFF. The CDR3 nucleotides read TGTGCCAGCAGCTTTCCGGGGGCTACCGGGGAGCTGTTTTTT. The rearrangement links TRBV5-5 to TRBJ2-2; D is possibly TRBD1 or TRBD2 (6 bases each). CDR3 length equals 14 residues. V lost 2 bases, J lost 5 bases, and 10 bases lay in between. In germline, CDR1 is SGHKS, CDR2 YYEKEE (reference sequence).

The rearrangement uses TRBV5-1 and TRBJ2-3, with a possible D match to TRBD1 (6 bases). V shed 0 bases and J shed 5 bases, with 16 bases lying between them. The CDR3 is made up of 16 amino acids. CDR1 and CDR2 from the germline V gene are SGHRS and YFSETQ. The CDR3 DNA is TGCGCCAGCAGCTTGGAAAGTACTAGAGGGGGAGATACGCAGTATTTT. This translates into CASSLESTRGGDTQYF.

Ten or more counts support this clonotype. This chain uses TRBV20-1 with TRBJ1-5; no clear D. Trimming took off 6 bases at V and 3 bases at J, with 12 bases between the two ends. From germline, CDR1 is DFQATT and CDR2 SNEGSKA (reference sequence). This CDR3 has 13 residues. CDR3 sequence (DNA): TGCAGTGCCGTGGAGGACTACAATCAGCCCCAGCATTTT. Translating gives CSAVEDYNQPQHF.

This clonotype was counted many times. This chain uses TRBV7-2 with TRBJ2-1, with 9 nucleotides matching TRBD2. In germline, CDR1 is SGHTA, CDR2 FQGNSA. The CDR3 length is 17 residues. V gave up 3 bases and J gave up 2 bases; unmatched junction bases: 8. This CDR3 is CASSFRLAGLAYNEQFF. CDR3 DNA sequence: TGTGCCAGCAGCTTTAGGCTAGCGGGGCTAGCCTACAATGAGCAGTTCTTC.